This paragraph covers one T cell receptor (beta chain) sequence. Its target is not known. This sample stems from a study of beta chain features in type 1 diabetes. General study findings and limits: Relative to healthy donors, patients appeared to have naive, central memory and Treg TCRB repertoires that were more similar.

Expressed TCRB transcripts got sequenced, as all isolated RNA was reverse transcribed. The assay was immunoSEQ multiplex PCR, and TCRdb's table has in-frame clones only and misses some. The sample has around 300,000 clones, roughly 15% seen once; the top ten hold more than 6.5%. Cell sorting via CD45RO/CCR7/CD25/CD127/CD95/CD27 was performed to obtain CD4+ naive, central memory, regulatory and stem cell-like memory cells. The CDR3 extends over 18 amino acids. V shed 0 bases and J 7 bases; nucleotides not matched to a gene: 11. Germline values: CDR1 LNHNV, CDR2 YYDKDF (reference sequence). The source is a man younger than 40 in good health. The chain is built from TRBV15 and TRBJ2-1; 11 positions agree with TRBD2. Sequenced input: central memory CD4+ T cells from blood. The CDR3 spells CATSRDGVAGGLGNEQFF. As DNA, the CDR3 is TGTGCCACCAGCAGAGATGGGGTAGCGGGAGGGCTAGGGAATGAGCAGTTCTTC.